This TCR beta chain was identified during a study of vaccination and CD4 T cells after COVID-19. Study-level information: The convalescent population consisted of six males and four females, two of whom were of Hispanic ethnicity.

Worth noting for this clonotype: Antigen specificity is unknown.

Germline assignment: CDR1 LGHNA and CDR2 YSLEER. Trimming removed 4 bases at V and 6 bases at J, with 13 bases between. The CDR3 is 14 amino acids. With the Oncomine TCR Beta short-read assay, DNA from cultured CD4+ T cells was sequenced. The template was genomic DNA from cultured CD4+ T cells. One entry per CDR3 protein results from TCRdb running MiXCR on the PCR reads. The sample contains several thousand distinct CDR3 sequences, around 40% of which appear only once. Treatment meaning: roughly ten-day PBMC culture with coronavirus spike peptide pools or control peptides (ViraFEST assay). Peptide pool stimulation in ViraFEST expanded antigen-specific T cells, whose TCRs were then sequenced. On day 3 and again on day 7, fresh IL-2 medium was used to replace half the medium.

The chain recombines TRBV4-3 with TRBJ2-1; TRBD1 might be the D (6 bases). The TCR originated in a human donor who had recovered from COVID-19. The specimen was CD4+ T cells from blood, cultured in vitro. CDR3 amino acids: CASSRTQGFNEQFF. CDR3 nucleotides: TGCGCCAGCAGCCGAACACAGGGTTTCAATGAGCAGTTCTTC.